A selection of T cell receptor beta chains follows, all from one sample in a study of CD8 T cells in Susac syndrome. In TCRdb, the immunoSEQ multiplex PCR reads were re-called with MiXCR into one record per CDR3 protein. The sample has some 150,000 distinct CDR3 sequences; 95% are singletons. Specimen: CD4+ T cells from PBMCs. The receptors were gathered from a human donor with Susac syndrome. Each CDR3 is given with its conserved first and last residue. Rows may omit the clone size; those that give it use once, few, many or a size class.

J gene | clone size | V gene | CDR3 protein
TRBJ2-3 | NA | TRBV30 | CAWSVDRGTDTQYF
TRBJ2-7 | NA | TRBV5-1 | CASTSGQVGYEQYF
TRBJ2-7 | once | TRBV6-2/TRBV6-3 | CASSAISYEQYF
TRBJ1-1 | NA | TRBV29-1 | CSVSGLLNTEAFF
TRBJ2-1 | NA | TRBV6-5 | CASSSPGRSTNEQFF
TRBJ2-6 | NA | TRBV20-1 | CSALGQGSGANVLTF
TRBJ1-5 | NA | TRBV7-2 | CASSLQGGPQHF
TRBJ1-2 | NA | TRBV12-3/TRBV12-4 | CASVQGSLGYTF
TRBJ1-2 | NA | TRBV10-1 | CASRGPNTHGYTF
TRBJ2-7 | NA | TRBV3-1 | CASSQVFLRGVYEQYF
TRBJ1-1 | NA | TRBV29-1 | CSVATRTAMNTEAFF
TRBJ2-1 | NA | TRBV11-2 | CASTLLDNEQFF
TRBJ2-1 | NA | TRBV5-6 | CASSTGTGVADEQFF
TRBJ1-6 | NA | TRBV5-4 | CASSLGAGQLNSPLHF
TRBJ2-5 | NA | TRBV3-1 | CASSPGAGTTETQYF
TRBJ1-1 | NA | TRBV30 | CAWRRDSLANTEAFF
TRBJ2-7 | NA | TRBV30 | CAWSQGAGEQYF
TRBJ2-7 | NA | TRBV30 | CAWRETGRRTYEQYF
TRBJ1-5 | NA | TRBV5-1 | CASSPEVGGNQPQHF
TRBJ2-4 | NA | TRBV20-1 | CSARRSPGENIQYF
TRBJ2-3 | NA | TRBV13 | CASSLGRRGWITDTQYF
TRBJ1-5 | NA | TRBV2 | CASSLGTEIRPQHF
TRBJ1-2 | NA | TRBV18 | CASSPPGKGASGYTF
TRBJ1-2 | NA | TRBV9 | CASSSQTGGYGYTF